Each of the 15 T cell receptor beta chains below was sequenced from the same sample in a study of technical replicates of blood from several donors. Clones were sequenced by immunoSEQ multiplex PCR, and TCRdb holds only the in-frame ones, with some missing. The sample includes some 76,000 clones, almost 99% of them seen just once. Sequenced material: T cells isolated from PBMCs. The receptors were sampled from a human donor in good health.

V gene TRBV4-1 combines with J gene TRBJ1-1; tentatively, D is TRBD1 (5 bases). CDR1 and CDR2 from the germline V gene are MGHRA and YSYEKL. The CDR3 contains 17 residues. V shed 1 base and J shed 2 bases, with 17 bases lying between them. The CDR3 nucleotides read TGCGCCAGCAGCCAAGGCGGAACAGGAGGGTACAACACTGAAGCTTTCTTT. It is translated as CASSQGGTGGYNTEAFF.

The table lists this clone with a count of one. V usage is TRBV6-1 and J usage is TRBJ2-3, with 10 bases identical to TRBD2. Germline V gene lookup returns CDR1 MNHNS and CDR2 SASEGT. This CDR3 comprises 14 residues. J gave up 7 bases and V 5 bases, and 6 bases lay outside the gene matches. For the CDR3, the DNA is TGTGCCAGCAGTTCCGGGACTAGCGATAATACGCAGTATTTT. Amino acids: CASSSGTSDNTQYF.

The chain carries TRBV27 and TRBJ2-7, with 12 bases lining up with TRBD2. This CDR3 is built from 19 residues. V was clipped by 3 bases and J by 4 bases; unmatched bases: 16. In germline, CDR1 is MNHEY, CDR2 SMNVEV (reference sequence). The CDR3 DNA sequence: TGTGCCAGCAGTTTTTCCGGGACTAGCGGGCTCCCCGCTCCTTACGAGCAGTACTTC. Protein sequence: CASSFSGTSGLPAPYEQYF.

The chain links TRBV19 to TRBJ2-1, with D tentatively TRBD2 (6 bases). V was cut by 2 bases and J by 0 bases, with 14 bases left in between. Germline CDR1 LNHDA, CDR2 SQIVND (reference sequence). CDR3 length: 17 residues. CDR3 coding DNA: TGTGCCAGTAGTATAAGTGGCGGAGGGGACTCCTACAATGAGCAGTTCTTC. Encoded protein: CASSISGGGDSYNEQFF.

The rearrangement links TRBV28 to TRBJ2-7, with TRBD2 matching over 11 bases. V lost 4 bases and J lost 4; bases outside the gene matches: 3. This CDR3 comprises 14 residues. Germline V gene data show CDR1 as MDHEN and CDR2 as SYDVKM. The CDR3 region has the DNA TGTGCCAGCAGTTCCGGGACTAGCGGTTACGAGCAGTACTTC. Translating gives CASSSGTSGYEQYF. Full variable domain (remainder filled in from reference TRBV28 and TRBJ2-7): DVKVTQSSRYLVKRTGEKVFLECVQDMDHENMFWYRQDPGLGLRLIYFSYDVKMKEKGDIPEGYSVSREKKERFSLILESASTNQTSMYLCASSSGTSGYEQYFGPGTRLTVT.

This chain uses TRBV4-1 with TRBJ2-1, with 8 bases lining up with TRBD1. V lost 1 base and J lost 8; bases outside the gene matches: 7. The length of the CDR3 is 15 residues. Germline CDR1 reads MGHRA; CDR2 reads YSYEKL. The CDR3 nucleotides read TGCGCCAGCAGCCAAGGGTCCGGACAGGGAGATGAGCAGTTCTTC. Its translation is CASSQGSGQGDEQFF.

The chain joins TRBV11-2 to TRBJ1-1, with D uncertain. Trimming took off 0 bases at V and 4 bases at J, with 9 bases between the two ends. Germline CDR1 is SGHAT and CDR2 is FQNNGV. CDR3 size: 14 residues. The CDR3 region is CASSLDPGSTEAFF. The CDR3 DNA reads as TGTGCCAGCAGCTTAGATCCTGGGAGCACTGAAGCTTTCTTT. The full variable domain, rest sourced from reference TRBV11-2 and TRBJ1-1, is EAGVAQSPRYKIIEKRQSVAFWCNPISGHATLYWYQQILGQGPKLLIQFQNNGVVDDSQLPKDRFSAERLKGVDSTLKIQPAKLEDSAVYLCASSLDPGSTEAFFGQGTRLTVV.

The V call is TRBV11-2, the J call TRBJ1-2, with D possibly being TRBD1 (6 bases). The germline V gene has CDR1 SGHAT and CDR2 FQNNGV. This CDR3 region has 14 residues. Trimming took 0 bases from V and 4 from J, leaving 9 bases between them. CDR3 nucleotide sequence: TGTGCCAGCAGCTTAGATCTGACAGGCTATGGCTACACCTTC. Translated, it gives CASSLDLTGYGYTF.

The J gene is TRBJ1-5, the V gene TRBV28, with unresolved D. This CDR3 is 16 amino acids long. Trimming removed 2 bases at V and 1 base at J, with 12 bases between. CDR1 and CDR2 (germline): MDHEN, SYDVKM. CDR3 bases: TGTGCCAGCAGTTTAGTCCCGGGTGGAAGCAATCAGCCCCAGCATTTT. It codes for CASSLVPGGSNQPQHF.

CDR3 protein: CASSIGPGAEAFF. As DNA, the CDR3 is TGTGCCAGTAGTATTGGTCCGGGGGCTGAAGCTTTCTTT. The chain employs TRBV19 and TRBJ1-1, with D maybe TRBD1 (5 bases). The CDR3 contains 13 residues. The germline gives CDR1 LNHDA, CDR2 SQIVND (reference sequence). The V end lost 3 bases, the J end lost 6 bases, and 11 bases lay between the germline ends.

This sequence joins TRBV28 and TRBJ2-5; 10 positions agree with TRBD2. Germline values: CDR1 MDHEN, CDR2 SYDVKM. With V trimmed by 6 bases and J by 3 bases, 7 bases remained unmatched. The CDR3 extends over 15 amino acids. In nucleotides, the CDR3 is TGTGCCAGCAGCCCTGGACTAGCGGCTGAAGAGACCCAGTACTTC. Encoded protein: CASSPGLAAEETQYF.

The chain recombines TRBV19 with TRBJ2-1; 15 bases are shared with TRBD2. Trimming cost V 7 bases and J 7 bases; bases outside gene matches: 5. The germline V gene encodes CDR1 LNHDA and CDR2 SQIVND (reference sequence). CDR3 size: 15 residues. CDR3 loop: CASTTGTSGGNEQFF. The DNA for the CDR3 is TGTGCCAGTACAACCGGGACTAGCGGGGGGAATGAGCAGTTCTTC.

DNA for the CDR3: TGTGCCTGGAGTGTACTTGATGGGCGCACTGAAGCTTTCTTT. Residues: CAWSVLDGRTEAFF. The chain uses TRBV30 and TRBJ1-1, with D uncertain. The germline CDR1 and CDR2 sequences are GTSNPN and SVGIG (reference sequence). Trimming stripped 0 bases from V and 4 bases from J, with 12 bases between. This CDR3 spans 14 amino acids.

The chain has TRBV16 and TRBJ2-7; TRBD2 aligns across 8 bases. The V gene end was trimmed by 4 bases and the J gene end by 1 base; junction bases not matched to a gene: 3. Germline V gene sequence: CDR1 KGHSY, CDR2 FQNENV. The CDR3 spans 14 residues. CDR3: CASSPAGVSYEQYF. CDR3 in DNA: TGTGCCAGCAGCCCAGCGGGAGTATCCTACGAGCAGTACTTC.

The CDR3 reads CASSLWGDSRYGYTF. The CDR3 region has the DNA TGTGCCAGCAGCCTCTGGGGGGACTCCCGCTATGGCTACACCTTC. V usage is TRBV5-6 and J usage is TRBJ1-2, with a tentative D call TRBD1 (5 bases). CDR1 and CDR2 from the germline V gene are SGHDT and YYEEEE. This CDR3 is built from 15 residues. Trimming cost V 4 bases and J 4 bases, with 17 bases left between them.